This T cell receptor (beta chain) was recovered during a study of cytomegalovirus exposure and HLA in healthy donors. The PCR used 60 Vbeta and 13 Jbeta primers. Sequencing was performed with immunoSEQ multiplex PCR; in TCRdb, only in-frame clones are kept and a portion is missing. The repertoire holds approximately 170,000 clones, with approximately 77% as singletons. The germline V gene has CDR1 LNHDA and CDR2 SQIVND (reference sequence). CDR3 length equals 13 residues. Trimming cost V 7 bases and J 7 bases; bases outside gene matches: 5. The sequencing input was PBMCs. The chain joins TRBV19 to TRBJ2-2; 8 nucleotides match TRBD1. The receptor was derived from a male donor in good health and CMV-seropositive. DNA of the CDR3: TGTGCCAGTAACCAGGGGGCTGGCGGGGAGCTGTTTTTT. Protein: CASNQGAGGELFF.